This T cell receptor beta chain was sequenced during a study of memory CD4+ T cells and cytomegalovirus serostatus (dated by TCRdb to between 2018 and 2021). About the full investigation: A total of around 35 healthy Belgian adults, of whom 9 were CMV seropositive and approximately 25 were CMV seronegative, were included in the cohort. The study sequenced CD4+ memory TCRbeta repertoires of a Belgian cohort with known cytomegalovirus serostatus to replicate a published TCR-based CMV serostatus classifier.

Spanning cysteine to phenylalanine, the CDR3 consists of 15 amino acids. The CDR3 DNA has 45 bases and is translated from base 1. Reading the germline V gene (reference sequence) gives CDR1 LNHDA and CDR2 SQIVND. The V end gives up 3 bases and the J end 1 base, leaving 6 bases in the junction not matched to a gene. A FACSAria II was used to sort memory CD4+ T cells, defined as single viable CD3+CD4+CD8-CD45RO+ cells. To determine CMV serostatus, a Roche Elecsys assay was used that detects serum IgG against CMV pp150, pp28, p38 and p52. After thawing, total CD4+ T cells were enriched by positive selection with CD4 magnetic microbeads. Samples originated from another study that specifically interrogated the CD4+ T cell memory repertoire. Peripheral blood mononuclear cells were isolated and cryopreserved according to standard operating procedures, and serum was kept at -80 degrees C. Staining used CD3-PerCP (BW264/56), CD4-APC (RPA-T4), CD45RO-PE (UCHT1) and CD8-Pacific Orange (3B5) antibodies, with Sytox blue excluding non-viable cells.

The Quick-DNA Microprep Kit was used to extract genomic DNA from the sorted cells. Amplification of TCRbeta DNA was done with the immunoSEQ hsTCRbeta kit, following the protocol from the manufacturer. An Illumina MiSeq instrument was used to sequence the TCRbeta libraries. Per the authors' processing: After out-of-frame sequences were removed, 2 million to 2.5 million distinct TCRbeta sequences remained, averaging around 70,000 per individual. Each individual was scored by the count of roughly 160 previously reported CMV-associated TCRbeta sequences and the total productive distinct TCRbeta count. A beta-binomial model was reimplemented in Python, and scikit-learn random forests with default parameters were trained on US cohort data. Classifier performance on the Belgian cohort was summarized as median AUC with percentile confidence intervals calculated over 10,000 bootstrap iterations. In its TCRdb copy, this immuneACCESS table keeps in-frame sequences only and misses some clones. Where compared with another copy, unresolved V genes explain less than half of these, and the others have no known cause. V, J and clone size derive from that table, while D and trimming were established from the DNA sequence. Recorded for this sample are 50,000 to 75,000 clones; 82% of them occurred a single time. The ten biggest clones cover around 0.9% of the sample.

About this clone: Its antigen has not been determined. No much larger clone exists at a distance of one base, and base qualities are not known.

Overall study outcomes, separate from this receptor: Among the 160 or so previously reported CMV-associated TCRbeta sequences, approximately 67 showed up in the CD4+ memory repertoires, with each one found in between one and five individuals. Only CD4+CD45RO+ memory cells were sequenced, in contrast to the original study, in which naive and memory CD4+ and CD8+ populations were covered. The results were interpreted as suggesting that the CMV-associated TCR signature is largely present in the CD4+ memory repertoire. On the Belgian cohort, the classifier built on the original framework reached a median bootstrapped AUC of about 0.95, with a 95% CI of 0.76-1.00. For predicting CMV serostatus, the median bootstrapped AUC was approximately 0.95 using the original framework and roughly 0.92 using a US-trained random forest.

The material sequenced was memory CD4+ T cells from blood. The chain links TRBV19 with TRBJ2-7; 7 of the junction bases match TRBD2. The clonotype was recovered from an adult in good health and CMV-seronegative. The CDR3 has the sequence CASSITLADSYEQYF. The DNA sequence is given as TGTGCCAGTAGTATCACCCTAGCGGATTCCTACGAGCAGTACTTC.